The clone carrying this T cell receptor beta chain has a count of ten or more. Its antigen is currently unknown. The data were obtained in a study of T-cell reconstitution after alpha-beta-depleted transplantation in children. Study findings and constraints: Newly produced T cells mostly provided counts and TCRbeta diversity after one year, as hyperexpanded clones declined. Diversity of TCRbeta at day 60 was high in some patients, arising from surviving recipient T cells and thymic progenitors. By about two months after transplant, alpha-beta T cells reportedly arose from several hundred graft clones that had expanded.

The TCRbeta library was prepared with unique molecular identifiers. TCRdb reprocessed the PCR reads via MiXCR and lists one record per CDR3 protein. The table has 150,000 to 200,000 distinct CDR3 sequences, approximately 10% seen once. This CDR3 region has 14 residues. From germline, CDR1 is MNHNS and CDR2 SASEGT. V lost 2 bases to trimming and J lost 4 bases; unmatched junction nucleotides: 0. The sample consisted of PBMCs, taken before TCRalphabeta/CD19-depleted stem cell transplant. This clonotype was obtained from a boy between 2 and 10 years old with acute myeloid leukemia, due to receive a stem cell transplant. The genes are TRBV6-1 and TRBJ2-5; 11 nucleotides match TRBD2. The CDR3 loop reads CASSELAGGETQYF. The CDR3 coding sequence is TGTGCCAGCAGTGAACTAGCGGGGGGAGAGACCCAGTACTTC.